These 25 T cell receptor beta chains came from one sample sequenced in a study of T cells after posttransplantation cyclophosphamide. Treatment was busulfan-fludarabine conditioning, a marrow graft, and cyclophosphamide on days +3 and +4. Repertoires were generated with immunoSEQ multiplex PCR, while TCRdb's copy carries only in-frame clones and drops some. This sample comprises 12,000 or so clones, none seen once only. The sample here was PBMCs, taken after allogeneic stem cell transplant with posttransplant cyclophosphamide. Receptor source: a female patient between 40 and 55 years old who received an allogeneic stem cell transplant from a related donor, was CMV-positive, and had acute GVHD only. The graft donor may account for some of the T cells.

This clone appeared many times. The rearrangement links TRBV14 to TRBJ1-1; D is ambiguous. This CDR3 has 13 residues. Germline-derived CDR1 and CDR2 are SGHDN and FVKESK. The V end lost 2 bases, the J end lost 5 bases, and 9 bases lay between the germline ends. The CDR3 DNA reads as TGTGCCAGCAGCCAATTCTCCGTGACTGAAGCTTTCTTT. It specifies CASSQFSVTEAFF.

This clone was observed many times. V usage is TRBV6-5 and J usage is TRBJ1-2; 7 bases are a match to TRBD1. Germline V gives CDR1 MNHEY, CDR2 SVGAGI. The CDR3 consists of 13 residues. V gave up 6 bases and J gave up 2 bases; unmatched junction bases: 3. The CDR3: CASRDRPNYGYTF. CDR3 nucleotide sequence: TGTGCCAGCAGGGACAGGCCGAACTATGGCTACACCTTC.

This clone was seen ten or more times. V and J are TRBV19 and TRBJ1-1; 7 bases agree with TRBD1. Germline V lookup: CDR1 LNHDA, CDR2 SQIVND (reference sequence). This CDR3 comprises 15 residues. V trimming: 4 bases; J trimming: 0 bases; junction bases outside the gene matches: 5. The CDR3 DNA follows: TGTGCCAGTAGTACCCTACAGGGGATGAACACTGAAGCTTTCTTT. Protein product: CASSTLQGMNTEAFF.

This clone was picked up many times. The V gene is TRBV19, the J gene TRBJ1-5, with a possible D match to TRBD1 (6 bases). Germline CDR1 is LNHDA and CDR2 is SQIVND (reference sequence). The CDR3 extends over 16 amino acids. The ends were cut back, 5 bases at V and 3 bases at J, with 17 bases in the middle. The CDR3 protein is CASSVPLRTVNQPQHF. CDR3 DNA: TGTGCCAGTAGTGTCCCCCTTAGGACAGTCAATCAGCCCCAGCATTTT. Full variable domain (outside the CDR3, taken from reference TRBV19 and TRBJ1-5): DGGITQSPKYLFRKEGQNVTLSCEQNLNHDAMYWYRQDPGQGLRLIYYSQIVNDFQKGDIAEGYSVSREKKESFPLTVTSAQKNPTAFYLCASSVPLRTVNQPQHFGDGTRLSIL.

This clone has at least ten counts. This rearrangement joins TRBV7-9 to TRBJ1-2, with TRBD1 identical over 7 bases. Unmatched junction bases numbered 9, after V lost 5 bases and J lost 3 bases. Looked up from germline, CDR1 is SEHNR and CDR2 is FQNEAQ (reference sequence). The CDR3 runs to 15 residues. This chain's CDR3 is CASSRGTARYYGYTF. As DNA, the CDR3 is TGTGCCAGCAGCCGCGGGACAGCGCGTTACTATGGCTACACCTTC.

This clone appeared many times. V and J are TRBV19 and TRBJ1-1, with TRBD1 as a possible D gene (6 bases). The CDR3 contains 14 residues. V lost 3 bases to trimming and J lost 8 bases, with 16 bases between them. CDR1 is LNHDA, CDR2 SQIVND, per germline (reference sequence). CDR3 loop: CASSILHRGGEAFF. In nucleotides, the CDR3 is TGTGCCAGTAGTATCCTACATAGGGGGGGCGAAGCTTTCTTT.

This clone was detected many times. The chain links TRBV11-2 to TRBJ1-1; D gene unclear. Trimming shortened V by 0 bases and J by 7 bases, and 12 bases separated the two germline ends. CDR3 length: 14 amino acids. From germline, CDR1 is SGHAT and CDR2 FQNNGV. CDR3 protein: CASSLDWRSIEAFF. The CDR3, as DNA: TGTGCCAGCAGCTTAGATTGGAGATCGATTGAAGCTTTCTTT.

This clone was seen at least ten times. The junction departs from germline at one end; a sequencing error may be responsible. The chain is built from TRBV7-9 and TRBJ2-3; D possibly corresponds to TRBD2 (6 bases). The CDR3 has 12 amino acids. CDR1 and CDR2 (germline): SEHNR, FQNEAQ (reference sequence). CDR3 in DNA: TGCGGAATTGGCGGGGATTCAGATACGCAGTATTTT. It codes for CGIGGDSDTQYF.

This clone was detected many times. CDR3 DNA sequence: TGCGCCAGCAGGGAGCGGGCGACGGCAGATACGCAGTATTTT. Its translation: CASRERATADTQYF. This chain joins TRBV5-1 and TRBJ2-3; D is perhaps TRBD2 (6 bases). The V gene lost 5 bases and the J gene lost 4 bases, with 14 bases spanning the gap. The germline CDR1 and CDR2 sequences are SGHRS and YFSETQ. The CDR3 has 14 residues.

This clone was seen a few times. The CDR3 here is CASTMVLNEKLFF. CDR3 nucleotides: TGTGCCAGTACTATGGTACTTAATGAAAAACTGTTTTTT. This chain uses TRBV19 with TRBJ1-4; D remains unclear. Germline CDR1 LNHDA, CDR2 SQIVND (reference sequence). The length of the CDR3 is 13 residues. V lost 7 bases to trimming and J lost 4 bases, with 10 bases between them.

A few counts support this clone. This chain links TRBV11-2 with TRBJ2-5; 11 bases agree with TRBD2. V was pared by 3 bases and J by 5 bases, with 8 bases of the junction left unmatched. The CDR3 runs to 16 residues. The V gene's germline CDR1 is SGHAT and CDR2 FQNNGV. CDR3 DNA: TGTGCCAGCAGCTTCCGTGGTAGCGGGAGGGCGGAGACCCAGTACTTC. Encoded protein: CASSFRGSGRAETQYF.

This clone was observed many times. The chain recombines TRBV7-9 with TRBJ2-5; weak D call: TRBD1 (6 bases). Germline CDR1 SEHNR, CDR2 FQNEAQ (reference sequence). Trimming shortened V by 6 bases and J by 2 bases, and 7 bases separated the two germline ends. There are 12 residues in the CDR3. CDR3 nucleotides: TGTGCCAGCAGAACAGGGCAAGAGACCCAGTACTTC. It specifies CASRTGQETQYF. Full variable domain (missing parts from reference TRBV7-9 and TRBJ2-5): DTGVSQNPRHKITKRGQNVTFRCDPISEHNRLYWYRQTLGQGPEFLTYFQNEAQLEKSRLLSDRFSAERPKGSFSTLEIQRTEQGDSAMYLCASRTGQETQYFGPGTRLLVL.

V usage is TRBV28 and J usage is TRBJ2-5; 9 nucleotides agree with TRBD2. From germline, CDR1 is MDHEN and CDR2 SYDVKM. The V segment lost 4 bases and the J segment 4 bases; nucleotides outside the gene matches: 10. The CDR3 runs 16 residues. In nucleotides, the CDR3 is TGTGCCAGCAGTTACACCAAATCTAGCGGGATAGAGACCCAGTACTTC. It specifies CASSYTKSSGIETQYF.

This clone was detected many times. CDR3 sequence reads: CASSLGAGGPSTDTQYF. The DNA for the CDR3 is TGTGCCAGCAGCTTAGGTGCGGGAGGACCTAGCACAGATACGCAGTATTTT. The V and J genes are TRBV7-8 and TRBJ2-3; 8 bases fit TRBD2. V shed 1 base, J shed 0 bases, and the junction held 6 bases outside the gene matches. The CDR3 totals 17 residues. Germline CDR1 SGHVS, CDR2 FQNEAQ.

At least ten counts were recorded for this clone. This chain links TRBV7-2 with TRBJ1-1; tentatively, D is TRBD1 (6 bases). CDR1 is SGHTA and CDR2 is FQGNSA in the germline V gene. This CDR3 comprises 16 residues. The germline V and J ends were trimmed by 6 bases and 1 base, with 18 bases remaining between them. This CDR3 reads CASRGPLQGWNTEAFF. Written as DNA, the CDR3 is TGTGCCAGCAGGGGACCACTACAGGGATGGAACACTGAAGCTTTCTTT.

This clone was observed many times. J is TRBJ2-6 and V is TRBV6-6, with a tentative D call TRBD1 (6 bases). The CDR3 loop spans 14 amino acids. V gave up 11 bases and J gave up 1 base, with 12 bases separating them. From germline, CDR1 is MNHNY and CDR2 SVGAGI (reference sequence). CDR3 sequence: CAGMDSSGANVLTF. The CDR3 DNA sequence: TGTGCCGGGATGGACAGTTCTGGGGCCAACGTCCTGACTTTC.

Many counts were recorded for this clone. The CDR3 DNA is TGCGCCAGCAAAGTTTCTGCTGGGGCCCGGGCAGATACGCAGTATTTT. Translating it yields CASKVSAGARADTQYF. V is TRBV5-1 and J is TRBJ2-3, with D tentatively TRBD1 (5 bases). The CDR3 is 16 residues long. V was clipped by 6 bases and J by 4 bases, with 21 bases between them. In germline, CDR1 is SGHRS, CDR2 YFSETQ.

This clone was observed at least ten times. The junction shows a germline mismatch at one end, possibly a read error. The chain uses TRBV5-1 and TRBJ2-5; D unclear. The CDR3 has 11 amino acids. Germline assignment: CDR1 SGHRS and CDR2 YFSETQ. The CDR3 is CASSYQETQYF. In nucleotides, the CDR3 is TGCGCCAGCAGCTACCAGGAGACCCAGTACTTC.

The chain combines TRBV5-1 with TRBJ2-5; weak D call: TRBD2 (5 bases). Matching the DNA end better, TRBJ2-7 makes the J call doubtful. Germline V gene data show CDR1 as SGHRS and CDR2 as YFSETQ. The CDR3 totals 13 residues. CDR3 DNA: TGCGCCAGCCACAAAGACCTGGCGGGCGAGCAGTACTTC. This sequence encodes CASHKDLAGEQYF.

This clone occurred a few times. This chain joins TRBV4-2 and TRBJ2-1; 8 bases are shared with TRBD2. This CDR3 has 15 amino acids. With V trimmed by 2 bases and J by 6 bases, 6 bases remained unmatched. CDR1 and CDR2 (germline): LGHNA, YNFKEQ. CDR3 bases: TGTGCCAGCAGCCAATTCGGGGGGGCTGTCAATGAGCAGTTCTTC. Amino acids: CASSQFGGAVNEQFF.

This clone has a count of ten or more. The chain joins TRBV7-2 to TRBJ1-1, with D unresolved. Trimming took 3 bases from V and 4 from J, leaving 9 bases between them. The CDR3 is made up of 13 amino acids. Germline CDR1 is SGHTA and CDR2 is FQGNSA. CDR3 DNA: TGTGCCAGCAGCTTCGGGTATACCACTGAAGCTTTCTTT. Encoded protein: CASSFGYTTEAFF.

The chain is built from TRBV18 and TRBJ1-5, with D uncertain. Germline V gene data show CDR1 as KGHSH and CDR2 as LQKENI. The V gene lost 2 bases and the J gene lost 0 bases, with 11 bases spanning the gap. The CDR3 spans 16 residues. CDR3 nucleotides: TGTGCCAGCTCACCAGTACCAGTAATTAGCAATCAGCCCCAGCATTTT. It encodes CASSPVPVISNQPQHF.

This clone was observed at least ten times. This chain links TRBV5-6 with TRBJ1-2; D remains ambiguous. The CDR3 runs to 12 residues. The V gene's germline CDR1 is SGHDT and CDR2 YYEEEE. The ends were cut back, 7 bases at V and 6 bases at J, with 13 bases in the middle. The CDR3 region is CASYRETNGYTF. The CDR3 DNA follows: TGTGCCAGCTATAGGGAGACTAATGGCTACACCTTC.

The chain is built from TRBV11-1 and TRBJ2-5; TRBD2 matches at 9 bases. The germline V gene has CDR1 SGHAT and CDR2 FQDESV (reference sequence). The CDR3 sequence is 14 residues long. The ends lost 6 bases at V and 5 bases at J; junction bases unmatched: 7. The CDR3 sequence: CASRAGGGEETQYF. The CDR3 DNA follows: TGTGCCAGCAGAGCGGGGGGCGGGGAGGAGACCCAGTACTTC.

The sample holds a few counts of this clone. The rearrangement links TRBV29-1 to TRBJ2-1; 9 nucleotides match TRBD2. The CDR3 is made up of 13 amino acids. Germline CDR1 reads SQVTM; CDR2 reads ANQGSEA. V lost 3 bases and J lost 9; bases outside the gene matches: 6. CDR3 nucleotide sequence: TGCAGCGTTGAGGGCGGGGGGGTCGCTGAGCAGTTCTTC. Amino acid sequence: CSVEGGGVAEQFF.